This T cell receptor beta chain was recovered during a study of blood T cell repertoires in COVID-19. The CDR3 runs 14 residues. The V gene's germline CDR1 is MNHEY and CDR2 SVGAGI. V was clipped by 5 bases and J by 8 bases; unmatched bases: 9. Original analysis: Estimates of nucleated cell counts were drawn from the amplification of reference gene primers. Method: immunoSEQ multiplex PCR; TCRdb's copy keeps in-frame clones and lacks some. Clonal size and the V and J genes are those of that table, whereas D and trimming came from the DNA. The data show roughly 280,000 clones, 80% to 90% seen once. The receptor was derived from a woman in her 70s with acute or convalescent COVID-19. Sequencing input: peripheral blood. This chain links TRBV6-5 with TRBJ1-2; 9 positions agree with TRBD1. CDR3 nucleotide sequence: TGTGCCAGCAGTCCGGGACAGGGAACGGGCGGCTACACCTTC. Protein sequence: CASSPGQGTGGYTF.